This T cell receptor beta chain was recorded in a study of beta chain features in type 1 diabetes. Study at large: Over all samples combined, 107,917,701 sorted cells were examined.

Study results and caveats: Significant though moderate, a shortening of TCRB CDR3s appeared in all four CD4+ subsets of Type 1 diabetes patients. Any PCR bias toward short templates would affect both groups alike. Lower insertion and higher deletion counts appeared at VDJ junctions in type 1 diabetes patients.

Sequencing targeted expressed TCRB transcripts, as all isolated RNA had been reverse transcribed. Using immunoSEQ multiplex PCR, the repertoire was profiled, and TCRdb retains in-frame clones only, with some absent. The sample yields a few hundred thousand clones, 15% to 20% seen once. The germline V gene encodes CDR1 MDHEN and CDR2 SYDVKM. The ends were cut back, 6 bases at V and 6 bases at J, with 15 bases in the middle. The CDR3 contains 14 residues. A note on this clone: Its antigen remains unknown.

Donors underwent one heparinised blood draw, about 120 mL on average. The chain links TRBV28 to TRBJ2-1; D possibly corresponds to TRBD1 (6 bases). The material sequenced was naive CD4+ T cells from blood. The TCR sequence derives from a young man with type 1 diabetes. In nucleotides, the CDR3 is TGTGCCAGCAGCGACCCACAGGGTTTCAATGAGCAGTTCTTC. This translates into CASSDPQGFNEQFF.